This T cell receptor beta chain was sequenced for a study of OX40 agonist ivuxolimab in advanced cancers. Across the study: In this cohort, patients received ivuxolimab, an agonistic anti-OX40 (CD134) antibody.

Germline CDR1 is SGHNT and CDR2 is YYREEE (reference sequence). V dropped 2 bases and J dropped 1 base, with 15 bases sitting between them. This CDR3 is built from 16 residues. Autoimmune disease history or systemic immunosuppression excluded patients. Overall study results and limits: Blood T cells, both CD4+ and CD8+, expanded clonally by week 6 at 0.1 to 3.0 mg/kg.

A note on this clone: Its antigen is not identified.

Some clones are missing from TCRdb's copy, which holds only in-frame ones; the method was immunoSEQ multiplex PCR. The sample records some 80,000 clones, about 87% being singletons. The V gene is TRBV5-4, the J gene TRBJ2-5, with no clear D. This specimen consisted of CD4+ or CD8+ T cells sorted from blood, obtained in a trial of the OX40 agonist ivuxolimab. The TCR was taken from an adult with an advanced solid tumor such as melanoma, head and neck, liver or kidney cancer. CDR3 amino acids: CASSFNGRTGQETQYF. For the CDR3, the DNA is TGTGCCAGCAGCTTCAATGGGCGGACGGGCCAAGAGACCCAGTACTTC.